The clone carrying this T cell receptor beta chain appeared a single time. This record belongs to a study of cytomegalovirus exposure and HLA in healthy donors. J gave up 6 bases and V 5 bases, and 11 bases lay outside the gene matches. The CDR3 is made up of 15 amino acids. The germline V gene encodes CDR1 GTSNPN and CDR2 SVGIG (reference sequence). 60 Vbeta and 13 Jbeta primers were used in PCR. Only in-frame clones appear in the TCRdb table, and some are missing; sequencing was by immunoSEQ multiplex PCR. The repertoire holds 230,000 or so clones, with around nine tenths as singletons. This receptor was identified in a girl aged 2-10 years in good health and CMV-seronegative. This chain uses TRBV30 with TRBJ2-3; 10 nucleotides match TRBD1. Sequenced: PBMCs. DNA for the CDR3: TGTGCCTGGGGCTCCGGGACAGGGGTCGGGGATACGCAGTATTTT. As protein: CAWGSGTGVGDTQYF.